A single sample is the source of the 11 T cell receptor beta chains below, sequenced in a study of radiation and T cells in renal cell carcinoma (dated by TCRdb to 2019 to 2021). The library was built by means of the immunoSEQ multiplex PCR assay. In TCRdb, the immuneACCESS table is reduced to in-frame sequences with V and J assigned. These tables do not hold every clone; where another copy was compared, an unresolved V gene accounts for under half, and the others remain unexplained. The sample includes about 120,000 clones, with more than 80% observed a single time. The ten largest clones take up 1.5% to 2% of the sample. The time point label on this specimen signifies: blood 2 weeks post-SBRT. The treatment or condition label of this sample denotes: 15 Gy SBRT to primary tumor, nephrectomy 4 weeks later. The material sequenced was blood, taken from a patient whose treatment included radiotherapy and nephrectomy. These receptors all come from a woman aged 55 to 70 with renal cell carcinoma.

In this sample, this clone turned up a few times. This chain connects TRBV25-1 to TRBJ1-1, with 9 bases that match TRBD1. From germline, CDR1 is MGHDK and CDR2 SYGVNS. With V trimmed by 6 bases and J by 7 bases, 3 bases remained unmatched. The CDR3 is 12 residues long. CDR3: CASRQGALEAFF. In DNA, the CDR3 is TGTGCCAGCAGACAGGGGGCCCTTGAAGCTTTCTTT.

Only a few counts were recorded for this clone. The J gene is TRBJ2-1, the V gene TRBV6-4, with 8 bases identical to TRBD1. This CDR3 has 13 residues. Germline CDR1 MRHNA, CDR2 SNTAGT. Trimming at V came to 5 bases and at J to 7 bases, leaving 4 bases not matched to a gene. In DNA form, the CDR3 reads TGTGCCAGCAGTACCCACAGGGGGAATGAGCAGTTCTTC. Amino acids: CASSTHRGNEQFF.

V is TRBV6-1 and J is TRBJ2-7, with 9 bases identical to TRBD1. The CDR3 contains 14 residues. V trimming: 5 bases; J trimming: 2 bases; junction bases outside the gene matches: 4. Germline values: CDR1 MNHNS, CDR2 SASEGT. CDR3 sequence: CASSIQGAPYEQYF. CDR3 in DNA: TGTGCCAGCAGTATACAGGGGGCGCCCTACGAGCAGTACTTC.

The gene calls are TRBV18 and TRBJ2-7, with D possibly being TRBD1 (5 bases). V lost 6 bases and J 6 bases, leaving 15 bases between the germline ends. The germline V gene has CDR1 KGHSH and CDR2 LQKENI. This CDR3 is 13 amino acids long. In nucleotides, the CDR3 is TGTGCCAGCTCGCATTCCACAGGATCCGAGCAGTACTTC. Residues: CASSHSTGSEQYF.

This clone has just one count. The chain carries TRBV2 and TRBJ2-5; a weak D match, TRBD1 (5 bases). The CDR3 runs 13 residues. The V gene's germline CDR1 is SNHLY and CDR2 FYNNEI. The V and J ends lost 2 bases and 4 bases respectively, with 8 bases between them. The CDR3 sequence is CASSENRRETQYF. The CDR3 nucleotides are TGTGCCAGCAGTGAAAACAGGAGAGAGACCCAGTACTTC.

A note on this clone: This sample includes further DNA sequences coding for the same CDR3. The chain combines TRBV19 with TRBJ2-7, with 7 bases matching TRBD2. V lost 3 bases and J lost 2; bases outside the gene matches: 4. CDR1 and CDR2 (germline): LNHDA, SQIVND (reference sequence). This CDR3 contains 14 residues. CDR3 DNA sequence: TGTGCCAGTAGTATTGGTCGGGGGGCCTACGAGCAGTACTTC. It translates to CASSIGRGAYEQYF.

In DNA form, the CDR3 reads TGTGCCAGTAGTATAGGTTTGGCAGGGGGAGCTGGAAACACCATATATTTT. This sequence encodes CASSIGLAGGAGNTIYF. The gene calls are TRBV19 and TRBJ1-3; 7 bases align to TRBD1. The CDR3 runs to 17 residues. The trim removed 1 base at V and 2 bases at J, leaving 8 bases unmatched. Germline V gene data show CDR1 as LNHDA and CDR2 as SQIVND (reference sequence).

CDR3 loop: CASTLGRNYGYTF. CDR3 nucleotide sequence: TGTGCCAGCACCCTAGGACGGAACTATGGCTACACCTTC. The rearrangement joins TRBV6-5 to TRBJ1-2, with D unresolved. The CDR3 extends over 13 amino acids. V gave up 7 bases and J gave up 2 bases, with 11 bases separating them. Germline assignment: CDR1 MNHEY and CDR2 SVGAGI.

The chain carries TRBV4-1 and TRBJ2-2; the D is unclear. CDR1 is MGHRA, CDR2 YSYEKL, per germline. V was clipped by 3 bases and J by 6 bases, with 11 bases between them. This CDR3 spans 14 amino acids. The CDR3 spells CASSQDLGPGELFF. The CDR3 DNA is TGCGCCAGCAGCCAGGACCTAGGCCCCGGGGAGCTGTTTTTT.

This clone was seen a single time. This sequence joins TRBV19 and TRBJ2-1, with TRBD2 matching over 8 bases. The trim removed 8 bases at V and 0 bases at J, leaving 6 bases unmatched. Germline CDR1 and CDR2: LNHDA and SQIVND (reference sequence). CDR3 length: 15 amino acids. CDR3 DNA sequence: TGTGCCAGTTCACTAGCGGTTAGCTCCTACAATGAGCAGTTCTTC. This translates into CASSLAVSSYNEQFF.

This clone was found once. The chain links TRBV18 to TRBJ1-1; 8 nucleotides align to TRBD1. Unmatched junction bases numbered 10, after V lost 4 bases and J lost 3 bases. The germline CDR1 and CDR2 sequences are KGHSH and LQKENI. The CDR3 has 16 amino acids. Here the CDR3 reads CASSHGQGSIDTEAFF. The CDR3 coding sequence is TGTGCCAGCTCACACGGACAGGGAAGCATCGACACTGAAGCTTTCTTT.